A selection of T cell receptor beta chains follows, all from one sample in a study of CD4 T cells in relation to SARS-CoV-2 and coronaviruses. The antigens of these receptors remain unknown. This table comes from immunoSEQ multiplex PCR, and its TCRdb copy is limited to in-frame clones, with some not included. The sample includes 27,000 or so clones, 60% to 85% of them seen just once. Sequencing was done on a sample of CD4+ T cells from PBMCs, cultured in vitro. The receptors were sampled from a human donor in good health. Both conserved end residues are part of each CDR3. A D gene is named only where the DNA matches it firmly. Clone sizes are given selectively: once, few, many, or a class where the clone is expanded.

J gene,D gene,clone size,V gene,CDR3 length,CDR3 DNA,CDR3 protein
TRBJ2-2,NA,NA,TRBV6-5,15,TGTGCCAGCAGCAGTAATACAGGGGGGGCCGGGGAGCTGTTTTTT,CASSSNTGGAGELFF
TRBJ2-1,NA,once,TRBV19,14,TGTGCCAGTAGTGTATGGGGAACCTACAATGAGCAGTTCTTC,CASSVWGTYNEQFF
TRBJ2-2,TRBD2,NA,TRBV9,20,TGTGCCAGCAGCGTAGGATCTATAGCGGGAGGGCCCTTGGAAACCGGGGAGCTGTTTTTT,CASSVGSIAGGPLETGELFF
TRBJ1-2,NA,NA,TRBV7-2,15,TGTGCCAGCAGCACGTTCGGACAGTTAAACTATGGCTACACCTTC,CASSTFGQLNYGYTF
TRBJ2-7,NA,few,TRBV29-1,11,TGCAGCGCCGTGGGGTGGTACGAGCAGTACTTC,CSAVGWYEQYF
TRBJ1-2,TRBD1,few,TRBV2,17,TGTGCCAGCAGTGGAGATCTCCCGGGACAGGGTAACTATGGCTACACCTTC,CASSGDLPGQGNYGYTF
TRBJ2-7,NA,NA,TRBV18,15,TGTGCCAGCTCACCAGGGGTTCCGAGCTCCTACGAGCAGTACTTC,CASSPGVPSSYEQYF
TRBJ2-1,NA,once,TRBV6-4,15,TGTGCCAGCAGTGACTCCTTCACTAGATCGGATGAGCAGTTCTTC,CASSDSFTRSDEQFF
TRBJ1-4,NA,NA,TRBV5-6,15,TGTGCCAGCAGCCCCCTGGACCAGCGGGGCGGAAAACTGTTTTTT,CASSPLDQRGGKLFF
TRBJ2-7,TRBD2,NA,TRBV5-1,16,TGCGCCAGCAGCTTGGAAGGGCGGGGGGGCGTCGACGAGCAGTACTTC,CASSLEGRGGVDEQYF
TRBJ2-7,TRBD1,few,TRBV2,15,TGTGCCAGCAGTCTAGACAGGGTGATTTCCTACGAGCAGTACTTC,CASSLDRVISYEQYF
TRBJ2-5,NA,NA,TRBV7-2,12,TGTGCCAGCAACCGGGGTCGGGAGACCCAGTACTTC,CASNRGRETQYF
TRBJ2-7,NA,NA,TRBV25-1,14,TGTGCCAGCAGTGATGTGGGTGGGGAATACGAGCAGTACTTC,CASSDVGGEYEQYF
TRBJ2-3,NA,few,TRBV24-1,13,TGTGCCACCAGTGGGACTATCTCAGATACGCAGTATTTT,CATSGTISDTQYF
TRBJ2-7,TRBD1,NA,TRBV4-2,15,TGTGCCAGCAGCCAAGTCTTACAGGGGAGTCCCGAGCAGTACTTC,CASSQVLQGSPEQYF
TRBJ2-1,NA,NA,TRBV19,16,TGTGCCAGTAGTAAAGGGCTTGTGGGAGGGGGTTCTGAGCAGTTCTTC,CASSKGLVGGGSEQFF
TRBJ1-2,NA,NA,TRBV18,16,TGTGCCAGCTCACCCCCGGCCCTCGGGGGCCGGAATGGCTACACCTTC,CASSPPALGGRNGYTF
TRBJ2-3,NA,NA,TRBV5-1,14,TGCGCCAGCAGCCCGCCGGGTTTGGGAGATACGCAGTATTTT,CASSPPGLGDTQYF
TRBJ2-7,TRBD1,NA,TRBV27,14,TGTGCCAGCAGTACCGACAGGGGAGGCCACGAGCAGTACTTC,CASSTDRGGHEQYF
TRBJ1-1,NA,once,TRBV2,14,TGTGCCAGCAGACAGACGTCCCAGGGCACTGAAGCTTTCTTT,CASRQTSQGTEAFF
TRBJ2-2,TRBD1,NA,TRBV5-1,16,TGCGCCAGCAGCTCAACCTGGACAGGGGAAACCGGGGAGCTGTTTTTT,CASSSTWTGETGELFF
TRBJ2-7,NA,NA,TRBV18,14,TGTGCCAGCTCAGCCACAGGGCACTCCTACGAGCAGTACTTC,CASSATGHSYEQYF
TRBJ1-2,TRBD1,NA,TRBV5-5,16,TGTGCCAGCAGCTTGGAAGGGACAGGGATTAACTATGGCTACACCTTC,CASSLEGTGINYGYTF
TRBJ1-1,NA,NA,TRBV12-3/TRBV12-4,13,TGTGCCAGCACCCTGGGACGGAACACTGAAGCTTTCTTT,CASTLGRNTEAFF
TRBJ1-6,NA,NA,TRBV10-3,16,TGTGCCATCAGTGAGTCTCAGGCCCGGGATAATTCACCCCTCCACTTT,CAISESQARDNSPLHF
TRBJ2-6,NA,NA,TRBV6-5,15,TGTGCCAGCAGTACCGGGTTTGCTGGGGCCAACGTCCTGACTTTC,CASSTGFAGANVLTF